This T cell receptor beta chain derives from a study of human T cells and chemical hapten exposure. Study-level information: Alopecia areata, totalis and universalis patients, mostly female, were included. General study findings and limits: With regard to DPC sensitization, TCRs above 1 in 1000 frequency did not change.

This CDR3 is built from 14 residues. Trimming cost V 0 bases and J 5 bases, with 8 bases left between them. Germline CDR1 is SGHRS and CDR2 is YFSETQ. The table lists this clonotype with a few counts. Its antigen is currently unknown. Time point in this sample: patch test 3, about 24 weeks after DPC sensitization. Treatment: therapeutic diphenylcyclopropenone sensitization with weekly scalp DPC. Each donor was an alopecia patient between 18 and 70 years of age who qualified for DPC. Per the original methods: Sample-level TCR yields exhibited a median of around 90,000, with a range of roughly 23,224 to 700,000. TCRdb reanalysed the RACE reads using MiXCR and keeps one entry per CDR3 protein. The V and J calls come from TCRdb's annotation, not from the publication. The data contain roughly 97,000 distinct CDR3 sequences, roughly 27% of them singletons.

The sample was whole blood, taken in connection with sensitization to the hapten diphenylcyclopropenone (DPC). The sequence was obtained from a man in his forties with alopecia areata. Some clones in this sample may be carry-over from other donors' samples. The rearrangement uses TRBV5-1 and TRBJ1-4, with no clear D. CDR3 nucleotide sequence: TGCGCCAGCAGCTTGGGTCCCTCGAATGAAAAACTGTTTTTT. Protein product: CASSLGPSNEKLFF.